The entry below describes one TCR beta chain. Its antigen is not identified. Clones were read by immunoSEQ multiplex PCR, and TCRdb kept only the in-frame ones, dropping some. The data show 190,000 or so clones, with around 82% seen just once and 2.5% to 3.5% held by the top ten. The CDR3 covers 14 residues. The germline V gene encodes CDR1 SGHAT and CDR2 FQNNGV. V shed 1 base and J shed 7 bases, with 11 bases lying between them. These data belong to a study of cytomegalovirus exposure and HLA in healthy donors. Overall study: The use of the same platform for the approximately 110 validation repertoires and the roughly 630 first-cohort repertoires was reported by a later analysis. Study findings and constraints: The finding came from a later analysis; first-cohort TCR clusters tended to co-occur in the approximately 120 validation repertoires. Specificity of a few CMV-associated chains for CMV antigens was verified in vitro.

The sequenced sample consisted of PBMCs. This sequence joins TRBV11-2 and TRBJ2-1; a possible D gene is TRBD2 (6 bases). The sequence derives from a woman under 30 in good health and CMV-seropositive. CDR3 protein: CASSLAPSANEQFF. The CDR3 DNA is TGTGCCAGCAGCTTAGCTCCTAGCGCAAATGAGCAGTTCTTC.